What follows are 2 T cell receptor beta chains derived from one specimen sequenced in a study of blood T cell repertoires in COVID-19. Sequencing was performed with immunoSEQ multiplex PCR; in TCRdb, only in-frame clones are kept and a portion is missing. Altogether around 250,000 clones are present, around 90% being singletons, with the ten largest covering around 3.1%. Sequencing was carried out using PBMCs or T cells enriched from blood (not recorded which). The source of these receptors is a woman in her forties who had been exposed to COVID-19.

The V gene is TRBV9, the J gene TRBJ1-5; D is perhaps TRBD1 (6 bases). V gave up 4 bases and J gave up 6 bases, with 17 bases separating them. CDR3 size: 15 residues. Germline lookup yields CDR1 SGDLS and CDR2 YYNGEE. The CDR3 protein is CASSQWAGEGQPQHF. The CDR3 DNA reads as TGTGCCAGCAGCCAGTGGGCAGGGGAGGGTCAGCCCCAGCATTTT.

The chain recombines TRBV27 with TRBJ2-3; D is uncertain. Trimming left V 0 bases short and J 2 bases short, with 9 bases between. The germline gives CDR1 MNHEY, CDR2 SMNVEV (reference sequence). This CDR3 contains 15 residues. The CDR3 region has the DNA TGTGCCAGCAGTTTATCGTACGGTCACACAGATACGCAGTATTTT. This encodes CASSLSYGHTDTQYF.